Listed below are T cell receptor beta chains from one sample, sequenced in a study of blood T cell repertoires in COVID-19. TCRdb's copy holds only in-frame clones and misses some; the assay was immunoSEQ multiplex PCR. The sample lists roughly 240,000 clones, around 86% seen once, with 3% to 3.5% in the top ten. The specimen was peripheral blood. All receptors derive from a woman aged 25 to 39 who had recovered from COVID-19. Each CDR3 is given without its conserved first and last residue.

V gene	J gene	CDR3 protein
TRBV19	TRBJ2-1	ASSIGGGDSYNEQF
TRBV6-5	TRBJ1-2	ASRRQGAQVYGYT
TRBV14	TRBJ2-7	ASSQDGFDEQY
TRBV27	TRBJ1-2	ASSSSTGDGYT
TRBV19	TRBJ2-7	ASSPSLDTAYEQY
TRBV10-3	TRBJ1-6	AISDQAGGSSYNSPLH
TRBV2	TRBJ2-7	ANTIRDRGHEQY
TRBV3-1/TRBV3-2	TRBJ2-3	ASSHITDTQY
TRBV6-2/TRBV6-3	TRBJ1-1	ASSPLPGQGGSTEAF
TRBV5-1	TRBJ1-1	ASSPGDRRMNTEAF
TRBV27	TRBJ1-1	ASSRRQWGTEAF
TRBV6-5	TRBJ2-6	ASRSQSGANVLT
TRBV7-2	TRBJ1-2	ASSLAWGEHYGYT
TRBV5-4	TRBJ2-1	ASSSAGGGENEQF
TRBV7-9	TRBJ1-1	ASMRQVYDTEAF
TRBV5-1	TRBJ1-2	ASSPPSGQGLRDGYT
TRBV4-1	TRBJ1-1	ASSLEINTEAF
TRBV9	TRBJ2-5	ASSFTGEETQY
TRBV2	TRBJ1-2	ASNPDRDYGYT
TRBV7-5	TRBJ1-5	VRSPTDRGKRSNQPQH
TRBV7-2	TRBJ2-3	ASSFPREGGLISTDTQY
TRBV6-5	TRBJ1-2	ATLGGRGYGYT
TRBV7-2	TRBJ2-1	ASSPWSIDRGRNNEQF
TRBV12-3/TRBV12-4	TRBJ1-2	ASSLTGSVGYT
TRBV27	TRBJ2-1	ASSEDSYNEQF
TRBV20-1	TRBJ2-5	SASSLTETQY